The rows below give T cell receptor beta chains drawn from one sample of a study of T-cell memory formation after mild COVID-19. TCRdb ran MiXCR on the 5' RACE reads and lists one entry per CDR3 protein. The table lists hundreds of thousands of distinct CDR3 sequences, roughly 17% of them singletons. Sequenced sample: PBMCs or a T cell subset sorted from them (not recorded which). The receptors originated from a man younger than 35 who had mild COVID-19 (a few samples of this study predate the infection). Cell type and time point are not known. CDR3s include the opening cysteine and the closing phenylalanine or tryptophan. A D gene is named only where the DNA matches it firmly. Expanded clones are given a class, and other clones once, few, many or no size at all.

d_call	clone_size	v_call	j_call	cdr3_nt	cdr3_aa
.	few	TRBV12-3/TRBV12-4	TRBJ1-2	TGTGCCAGCAGTTTTTCAGGGTTCTATGGCTACACCTTC	CASSFSGFYGYTF
TRBD2	.	TRBV5-1	TRBJ2-3	TGCGCCAGCAGCCGACTAGCGGGGTCCACAGATACGCAGTATTTT	CASSRLAGSTDTQYF
.	.	TRBV5-4	TRBJ2-1	TGTGCCAGCAGCGAGGACTTACCGACGCAGCAGTTCTTC	CASSEDLPTQQFF
TRBD2	.	TRBV5-4	TRBJ2-5	TGTGCCAGCACCCAAAATCGCGGGGGTATAGAGACCCAGTACTTC	CASTQNRGGIETQYF
.	many	TRBV29-1	TRBJ1-5	TGCAGCGTGGGGGACGGAATCAATCAGCCCCAGCATTTT	CSVGDGINQPQHF
.	.	TRBV10-2	TRBJ2-1	TGCGCCAGCAGTGTCGCCAATGAGCAGTTCTTC	CASSVANEQFF
.	.	TRBV5-1	TRBJ2-2	TGCGCCAGCAGCTTGGGGGAGAGCACCGGGGAGCTGTTTTTT	CASSLGESTGELFF
.	.	TRBV7-2	TRBJ1-6	TGTGCCAGCAGCTATAGAGGGGAATCACCCCTCCACTTT	CASSYRGESPLHF
.	.	TRBV5-1	TRBJ2-7	TGCGCCAGCAGCTTGTCACGGCCCCAGCGGGACGAGCAGTACTTC	CASSLSRPQRDEQYF
.	.	TRBV11-2	TRBJ1-2	TGTGCCAGCACCACTCTCGGGCCCCAGGGCTACACCTTC	CASTTLGPQGYTF
TRBD2	many	TRBV5-1	TRBJ2-1	TGCGCCAGCAGCTTGCGGGGGGGATGGTACAATGAGCAGTTCTTC	CASSLRGGWYNEQFF
.	.	TRBV6-5	TRBJ1-5	TGTGCCAGCAGTTACTCCGGACCGTACAATCAGCCCCAGCATTTT	CASSYSGPYNQPQHF
TRBD2	.	TRBV5-1	TRBJ2-1	TGCGCCAGCAGCCTCTGGACTAGCGGGGGGGCGCATGAGCAGTTCTTC	CASSLWTSGGAHEQFF
.	many	TRBV5-1	TRBJ2-7	TGCGCCAGCAGCTTGGGATGGACGGACTCCTACGAGCAGTACTTC	CASSLGWTDSYEQYF
TRBD1	many	TRBV10-3	TRBJ1-2	TGTGCCATCCGGGACAGTCGGAACTATGGCTACACCTTC	CAIRDSRNYGYTF
.	.	TRBV7-2	TRBJ1-5	TGTGCCAGCAGCTTCCTAACGTCAGGGCGATCGTGGGCCCAGCATTTT	CASSFLTSGRSWAQHF
TRBD2	many	TRBV20-1	TRBJ2-2	TGCAGTGCTGGACTAGCGGGGGAGACCGGGGAGCTGTTTTTT	CSAGLAGETGELFF
TRBD2	few	TRBV4-3	TRBJ2-1	TGCGCCAGCAGCCTAGAATTAGCGGGGGGTTCCTACAATGAGCAGTTCTTC	CASSLELAGGSYNEQFF
TRBD2	.	TRBV5-1	TRBJ2-1	TGCGCCAGCATGTATCGGGGGGGTGACAATGAGCAGTTCTTC	CASMYRGGDNEQFF
TRBD1	few	TRBV28	TRBJ1-1	TGTGCCAGCAGACGATCCGGGACAGGGGGCCCTGAAGCTTTCTTT	CASRRSGTGGPEAFF
.	few	TRBV7-2	TRBJ2-2	TGTGCCAGCATCACGGGTCGGAACACCGGGGAGCTGTTTTTT	CASITGRNTGELFF
.	.	TRBV20-1	TRBJ2-5	TGCAGTGCTAGAGGGAACCAAGAGACCCAGTACTTC	CSARGNQETQYF
.	.	TRBV6-6	TRBJ2-5	TGTGCCAGCAGTAAAAGACCGACACGCCAAGAGACCCAGTACTTC	CASSKRPTRQETQYF
.	.	TRBV12-3/TRBV12-4	TRBJ1-2	TGTGCCAGCAGCCCGACAGACGCCGGCTATGGCTACACCTTC	CASSPTDAGYGYTF
.	few	TRBV30	TRBJ1-1	TGTGCCTGGGCTCATGTGAACACTGAAGCTTTCTTT	CAWAHVNTEAFF
TRBD2	many	TRBV12-3/TRBV12-4	TRBJ2-5	TGTGCCAGCAGCTGGACTAGCGGAACGATACAAGAGACCCAGTACTTC	CASSWTSGTIQETQYF
TRBD1	few	TRBV7-9	TRBJ1-1	TGTGCCAGCAGCCAGACAGGGGCTGCTTTCTTT	CASSQTGAAFF
TRBD2	few	TRBV7-7	TRBJ2-3	TGTGCCAGCAGCTCAGGACTAGCGAGGGCAGATACGCAGTATTTT	CASSSGLARADTQYF
.	.	TRBV18	TRBJ1-5	TGTGCCAGCTCACCAGGGTTGGGCCGGGGCAATCAGCCCCAGCATTTT	CASSPGLGRGNQPQHF
TRBD1	.	TRBV7-2	TRBJ2-7	TGTGCCAGCAGCCAGACAGGGGTCGAGCAGTACTTC	CASSQTGVEQYF
.	.	TRBV5-1	TRBJ1-1	TGCGCCAGCAGCTTGGTGGGGGTGACCACTGAAGCTTTCTTT	CASSLVGVTTEAFF
.	.	TRBV20-1	TRBJ1-5	TGCAGTGCTAGTGCAGGGAATGAGCCCCAGCATTTT	CSASAGNEPQHF
TRBD1	few	TRBV5-6	TRBJ1-2	TGTGCCAGCAGCTTGGGACAGGGGGCCTTTGTTACCTTC	CASSLGQGAFVTF
TRBD1	few	TRBV4-1	TRBJ1-1	TGCGCCAGCAGCCAAGAGGGACAGGGACAGAACACTGAAGCTTTCTTT	CASSQEGQGQNTEAFF
.	.	TRBV20-1	TRBJ1-2	TGCAGTGTTACCTCACTGGACGGGAATCTCCATGGCTACACCTTC	CSVTSLDGNLHGYTF
.	few	TRBV20-1	TRBJ1-2	TGCAGTGCTAGTCCTGGTACATCTAAGGACTATGGCTACACCTTC	CSASPGTSKDYGYTF
TRBD2	few	TRBV9	TRBJ2-5	TGTGCCAGCAGCGACGACGGGACTAGCGGGCTCAGGACCCAGTACTTC	CASSDDGTSGLRTQYF